This is a list of T cell receptor beta chains from one sample in a study of OX40 agonist ivuxolimab in advanced cancers. Only in-frame clones appear in the TCRdb table, and some are missing; sequencing was by immunoSEQ multiplex PCR. The table shows about 49,000 clones, with about four fifths occurring only once. The source material was CD4+ or CD8+ T cells sorted from blood, sampled in a trial of the OX40 agonist ivuxolimab. These receptors were collected from an adult with an advanced solid tumor such as melanoma, head and neck, liver or kidney cancer. Each CDR3 is given with its conserved first and last residue. The D gene is left open where the match is weak. Clone size is shown for a subset of rows, as once, few, many or a class of expanded clone.

>TRBJ1-1|13|-|-|TRBV7-3
CASSSPGTQSAFF
TGTGCCAGCAGCTCGCCCGGGACCCAAAGCGCTTTCTTT
>TRBJ2-7|16|-|-|TRBV6-6
CASSYSGTGVSYEQYF
TGTGCCAGCAGTTACTCGGGGACGGGCGTCTCCTACGAGCAGTACTTC
>TRBJ1-2|15|-|-|TRBV18
CASSPRGGADYGYTF
TGTGCCAGCTCACCAAGAGGGGGGGCGGACTATGGCTACACCTTC
>TRBJ1-2|13|-|-|TRBV18
CASFGQTLYGYTF
TGTGCCAGCTTCGGACAAACTTTATATGGCTACACCTTC
>TRBJ2-3|14|-|-|TRBV25-1
CASSEAVNTDTQYF
TGTGCCAGCAGTGAAGCGGTAAACACAGATACGCAGTATTTT
>TRBJ2-7|11|-|-|TRBV2
CASGAGYEQYF
TGTGCCAGCGGTGCTGGCTACGAGCAGTACTTC
>TRBJ2-5|13|-|-|TRBV7-9
CASSLRGRETQYF
TGTGCCAGCAGCTTACGAGGGAGAGAGACCCAGTACTTC
>TRBJ2-3|17|TRBD2|once|TRBV19
CASSTGTSGRATDTQYF
TGTGCCAGTAGTACCGGGACTAGCGGGAGAGCCACCGATACGCAGTATTTT
>TRBJ2-1|14|-|-|TRBV28
CASSFRDQYNEQFF
TGTGCCAGCAGTTTTCGGGACCAATACAATGAGCAGTTCTTC
>TRBJ2-5|15|-|-|TRBV2
CASSEGLGLEETQYF
TGTGCCAGCAGTGAAGGTCTGGGGTTGGAGGAGACCCAGTACTTC
>TRBJ2-2|14|-|-|TRBV11-2
CASSSPPQAGELFF
TGTGCCAGCAGCTCACCTCCACAGGCCGGGGAGCTGTTTTTT
>TRBJ2-3|15|-|-|TRBV5-1
CASSLELVEGGTQYF
TGCGCCAGCAGCTTGGAATTGGTAGAGGGGGGTACGCAGTATTTT
>TRBJ2-7|17|-|-|TRBV9
CASSVAGGREGANEQYF
TGTGCCAGCAGCGTAGCGGGAGGTAGGGAGGGGGCCAACGAGCAGTACTTC
>TRBJ2-5|19|TRBD2|-|TRBV7-9
CASSLSYGTSGRKQETQYF
TGTGCCAGCAGCTTAAGTTACGGGACTAGCGGGAGGAAGCAAGAGACCCAGTACTTC
>TRBJ2-7|13|TRBD1|-|TRBV19
CASSVQGVGEQYF
TGTGCCAGTAGTGTTCAGGGGGTCGGCGAGCAGTACTTC
>TRBJ2-1|11|-|-|TRBV20-1
CSAWGYNEQFF
TGCAGCGCTTGGGGTTACAATGAGCAGTTCTTC
>TRBJ2-6|18|TRBD1|-|TRBV18
CASSPETGLSSGANVLTF
TGTGCCAGCTCACCCGAGACAGGGCTAAGCTCTGGGGCCAACGTCCTGACTTTC
>TRBJ1-2|12|-|-|TRBV6-1
CASARANYGYTF
TGTGCCAGCGCTCGAGCTAACTATGGCTACACCTTC
>TRBJ1-6|13|-|-|TRBV6-1
CASRRTYNSPLHF
TGTGCCAGCAGGCGGACTTATAATTCACCCCTCCACTTT
>TRBJ2-2|14|-|-|TRBV18
CASSPEGYTGELFF
TGTGCCAGCTCACCTGAGGGTTACACCGGGGAGCTGTTTTTT
>TRBJ1-4|12|-|few|TRBV6-1
CASSELGEKLFF
TGTGCCAGCAGTGAACTGGGAGAAAAACTGTTTTTT
>TRBJ1-1|13|-|-|TRBV2
CASVRPPNTEAFF
TGTGCCAGCGTTAGACCCCCGAACACTGAAGCTTTCTTT
>TRBJ2-1|14|TRBD2|-|TRBV28
CASRRSGSDGEQFF
TGTGCCAGCAGACGTAGCGGGAGTGACGGAGAGCAGTTCTTC
>TRBJ1-1|13|-|once|TRBV6-5
CASSYEGNTEAFF
TGTGCCAGCAGTTACGAGGGGAACACTGAAGCTTTCTTT
>TRBJ2-2|13|-|once|TRBV7-8
CASSSGDTGELFF
TGTGCCAGCAGTTCCGGGGATACCGGGGAGCTGTTTTTT
>TRBJ2-4|15|TRBD2|-|TRBV30
CAWSPGGGPGNIQYF
TGTGCCTGGAGTCCGGGGGGAGGGCCGGGAAACATTCAGTACTTC
>TRBJ2-1|16|-|-|TRBV4-1
CASSQNVLFTGIEQFF
TGCGCCAGCAGCCAAAACGTCCTTTTCACGGGAATTGAGCAGTTCTTC
>TRBJ1-2|18|TRBD1|-|TRBV5-1
CASSYYPGQGAGGSGYTF
TGCGCCAGCAGCTATTATCCGGGACAGGGGGCTGGGGGTTCGGGCTACACCTTC
>TRBJ2-2|17|-|-|TRBV19
CASSIFFSGPNTGELFF
TGTGCCAGTAGTATATTTTTTTCGGGGCCGAACACCGGGGAGCTGTTTTTT
>TRBJ2-3|16|TRBD2|-|TRBV30
CAWTPVVAGGRDTQYF
TGTGCCTGGACCCCTGTGGTAGCGGGAGGCCGAGATACGCAGTATTTT
>TRBJ2-5|17|TRBD2|-|TRBV4-1
CASSQAASGRARETQYF
TGCGCCAGCAGCCAAGCAGCTAGCGGGAGGGCCAGGGAGACCCAGTACTTC
>TRBJ2-3|15|TRBD2|once|TRBV9
CASSVEGGPQDTQYF
TGTGCCAGCAGCGTAGAGGGAGGGCCTCAAGATACGCAGTATTTT
>TRBJ2-3|16|TRBD2|-|TRBV7-3
CASSRSGLAATDTQYF
TGTGCCAGCAGTAGGTCCGGACTAGCGGCCACAGATACGCAGTATTTT
>TRBJ2-3|14|TRBD1|few|TRBV6-6
CASSYGQGADTQYF
TGTGCCAGCAGCTATGGACAGGGTGCAGATACGCAGTATTTT
>TRBJ2-1|16|TRBD2|-|TRBV5-1
CASGLISGSDRNEQFF
TGCGCCAGCGGCTTAATTAGCGGGAGCGATCGGAATGAGCAGTTCTTC
>TRBJ1-5|15|-|-|TRBV7-2
CASSLGGGGGQPQHF
TGTGCCAGCAGCTTAGGAGGTGGGGGGGGACAGCCCCAGCATTTT
>TRBJ1-6|14|-|-|TRBV6-5
CASQQGSYNSPLHF
TGTGCCAGCCAACAGGGCTCCTATAATTCACCCCTCCACTTT
>TRBJ2-2|15|TRBD2|-|TRBV6-1
CASSRTSGSTRELFF
TGTGCCAGCAGTCGTACTAGCGGCTCAACGCGGGAGCTGTTTTTT
>TRBJ2-3|16|TRBD2|-|TRBV27
CASSSSSGYYTDTQYF
TGTGCCAGCAGTAGCTCTAGCGGGTACTACACAGATACGCAGTATTTT
>TRBJ2-7|13|-|-|TRBV18
CASSLAGSYEQYF
TGTGCCAGCTCATTGGCAGGGTCCTACGAGCAGTACTTC
>TRBJ2-3|18|TRBD2|-|TRBV7-2
CASSWPLTGGTSTDTQYF
TGTGCCAGCAGCTGGCCCCTCACGGGGGGGACTAGCACAGATACGCAGTATTTT
>TRBJ2-3|11|-|-|TRBV5-5
CASSEAITQYF
TGTGCCAGCAGCGAGGCAATTACGCAGTATTTT
>TRBJ2-7|14|-|-|TRBV6-5
CASSPWASTYEQYF
TGTGCCAGCAGTCCCTGGGCGTCTACCTACGAGCAGTACTTC
>TRBJ1-5|15|-|medium-sized|TRBV11-2
CASSFDVQGRKPQHF
TGTGCCAGCAGCTTCGATGTACAGGGAAGGAAGCCCCAGCATTTT
>TRBJ2-3|14|-|-|TRBV5-1
CASSLRSSTDTQYF
TGCGCCAGCAGCTTGCGCTCTAGCACAGATACGCAGTATTTT
>TRBJ1-2|12|-|-|TRBV2
CASNVNREGYTF
TGTGCCAGCAACGTTAACAGGGAGGGCTACACCTTC
>TRBJ2-7|16|-|-|TRBV7-2
CASSGGLASIGREQYF
TGTGCCAGCAGCGGGGGCCTAGCGTCTATTGGTCGCGAGCAGTACTTC
>TRBJ1-2|15|-|-|TRBV7-9
CASSLGRGQNYGYTF
TGTGCCAGCAGCTTAGGACGGGGGCAAAACTATGGCTACACCTTC
>TRBJ2-2|15|-|-|TRBV5-1
CASSLHQGYTGELFF
TGCGCCAGCAGCCTACACCAAGGGTACACCGGGGAGCTGTTTTTT
>TRBJ1-3|17|-|-|TRBV6-1
CASSEKETGHSGNTIYF
TGTGCCAGCAGTGAAAAGGAGACAGGCCACTCTGGAAACACCATATATTTT
>TRBJ1-1|13|-|-|TRBV7-3
CASSRTPNTEAFF
TGTGCCAGCAGCCGTACGCCAAACACTGAAGCTTTCTTT
>TRBJ2-2|14|-|once|TRBV19
CASSIGIGTGELFF
TGTGCCAGTAGTATAGGTATCGGAACCGGGGAGCTGTTTTTT
>TRBJ2-2|16|TRBD2|-|TRBV7-2
CASSPSSGIRTGELFF
TGTGCCAGCAGCCCAAGTAGCGGGATCCGAACCGGGGAGCTGTTTTTT
>TRBJ2-7|15|TRBD1|many|TRBV28
CASSKSGTGSYEQYF
TGTGCCAGCAGTAAATCCGGGACAGGGTCCTACGAGCAGTACTTC